The TCR beta chain under discussion was sequenced for a study of T cell responses to AZD1222 COVID-19 vaccine. The study, taken as a whole, reports: Donors in the cohort were predominantly white British and more often female, and clonal diversity was possibly underestimated. The breadth and depth of Spike-specific TCRs increased once two AZD1222 doses had been given.

This clone was recorded once. Its target is not known. Clones were read by immunoSEQ multiplex PCR, and TCRdb kept only the in-frame ones, dropping some. The profile shows some 120,000 clones, 85% to 90% of them singletons. The CDR3 is made up of 14 amino acids. The V gene's germline CDR1 is SQVTM and CDR2 ANQGSEA. Trimming took off 4 bases at V and 3 bases at J, with 12 bases between the two ends. The input for sequencing was peripheral blood, taken on day 0 of AZD1222 vaccination. V usage is TRBV29-1 and J usage is TRBJ1-4; TRBD1 is a possible D gene (5 bases). The sequence was obtained from an adult in good health. Written as DNA, the CDR3 is TGCAGCGTTGGTGGGGGGGAACCTAATGAAAAACTGTTTTTT. This sequence encodes CSVGGGEPNEKLFF.